A single T cell receptor beta chain is shown here with its context. A read error may be the cause here, since a much bigger clone is one base away. These data originate in a study of T cells in Graves' hyperthyroidism and ophthalmopathy. In patients aged 18 to 65, hyperthyroidism was newly diagnosed, with duration under 2 months. TCR beta CDR3 regions were amplified from RNA transcripts. In the first-round RT-PCR of the TCR CDR3, the HTBI primer set was used. A single record per CDR3 protein comes from TCRdb applying MiXCR to the multiplex PCR reads. The sample has around 580,000 distinct CDR3 sequences; 16% are singletons. The source is a young woman with Graves' hyperthyroidism. Specimen: blood.

CDR3 nucleotide sequence: TGTGCCAGCAGCTTAGGCTGGGGTCAAGGAACTAATGAAAAACTGTTTTTT. Amino acids: CASSLGWGQGTNEKLFF. The chain recombines TRBV7-2 with TRBJ1-4; D gene uncertain. The germline CDR1 and CDR2 sequences are SGHTA and FQGNSA. This CDR3 contains 17 residues. V lost 1 base to trimming and J lost 1 base, with 13 bases between them. The full variable domain, in which reference TRBV7-2 and TRBJ1-4 provide the parts outside the CDR3, is GAGVSQSPSNKVTEKGKDVELRCDPISGHTALYWYRQSLGQGLEFLIYFQGNSAPDKSGLPSDRFSAERTGGSVSTLTIQRTQQEDSAVYLCASSLGWGQGTNEKLFFGSGTQLSVL.